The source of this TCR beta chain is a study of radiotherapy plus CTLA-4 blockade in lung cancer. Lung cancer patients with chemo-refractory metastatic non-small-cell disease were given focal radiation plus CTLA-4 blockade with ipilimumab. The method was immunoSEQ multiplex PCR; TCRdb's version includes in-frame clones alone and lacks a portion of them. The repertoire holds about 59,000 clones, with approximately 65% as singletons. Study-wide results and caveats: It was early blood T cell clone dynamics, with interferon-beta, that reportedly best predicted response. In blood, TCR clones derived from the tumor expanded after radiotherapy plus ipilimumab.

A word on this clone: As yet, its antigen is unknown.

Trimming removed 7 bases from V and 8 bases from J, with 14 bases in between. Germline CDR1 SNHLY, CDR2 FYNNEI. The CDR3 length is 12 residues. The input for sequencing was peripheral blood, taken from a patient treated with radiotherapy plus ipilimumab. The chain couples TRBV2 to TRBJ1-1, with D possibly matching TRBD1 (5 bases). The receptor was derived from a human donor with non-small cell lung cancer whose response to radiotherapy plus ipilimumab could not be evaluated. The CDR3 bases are TGTGCCAGCACAAACGTTGGGGGGGAAGCTTTCTTT. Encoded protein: CASTNVGGEAFF.